The 20 T cell receptor beta chains in this list originate from one sample, sequenced in a study of OX40 agonist ivuxolimab in advanced cancers. Assay: immunoSEQ multiplex PCR; the TCRdb copy retains only in-frame clones and omits some. The table shows 65,000 to 80,000 clones, with approximately 86% occurring only once. Source: CD4+ or CD8+ T cells sorted from blood, taken in a trial of the OX40 agonist ivuxolimab. The receptor set was obtained from an adult with an advanced solid tumor such as melanoma, head and neck, liver or kidney cancer.

V and J are TRBV18 and TRBJ2-2; D possibly uses TRBD1 or TRBD2 (5 bases each). In germline, CDR1 is KGHSH, CDR2 LQKENI. The CDR3 extends over 16 amino acids. The V end was cut by 3 bases, the J end by 1 base, with 12 bases between. CDR3 coding DNA: TGTGCCAGCTCACCTAATCGTGGGGGGAACACCGGGGAGCTGTTTTTT. Translation: CASSPNRGGNTGELFF.

J is TRBJ1-1 and V is TRBV28; D is unclear. This CDR3 comprises 14 residues. V was cut by 3 bases and J by 1 base, with 9 bases left in between. Germline lookup yields CDR1 MDHEN and CDR2 SYDVKM. CDR3 amino acids: CASSLVTRNTEAFF. CDR3 in DNA: TGTGCCAGCAGTTTGGTGACAAGGAACACTGAAGCTTTCTTT.

The rearrangement uses TRBV5-5 and TRBJ1-2, with D maybe TRBD1 (5 bases). Looked up from germline, CDR1 is SGHKS and CDR2 is YYEKEE (reference sequence). The CDR3 sequence is 15 residues long. The V end was cut by 6 bases, the J end by 5 bases, with 20 bases between. CDR3: CASTRGLGTGYGYTF. In DNA, the CDR3 is TGTGCCAGCACCCGGGGGTTGGGCACGGGGTATGGCTACACCTTC.

The chain uses TRBV29-1 and TRBJ2-3, with 7 bases lining up with TRBD1. After removal of 2 bases from V and 0 bases from J, the junction contained 11 bases not matched to a gene. Germline CDR1 and CDR2: SQVTM and ANQGSEA. This CDR3 contains 17 residues. The CDR3 sequence: CSVERGQVFDSTDTQYF. In DNA, the CDR3 is TGCAGCGTTGAACGAGGACAGGTTTTTGATAGCACAGATACGCAGTATTTT.

For this clone: At one end, the junction sequence differs from germline, possibly due to a read error. The chain uses TRBV5-4 and TRBJ2-2; 9 bases fit TRBD1. The CDR3 is 16 amino acids. Germline V lookup: CDR1 SGHNT, CDR2 YYREEE (reference sequence). CDR3 loop: CASSWPRQGDTGELFF. CDR3 sequence (DNA): TGCGCCAGCAGCTGGCCGAGACAGGGGGACACCGGGGAGCTGTTTTTT.

J is TRBJ2-3 and V is TRBV30, with D perhaps matching TRBD2 (6 bases). This CDR3 region has 12 residues. From germline, CDR1 is GTSNPN and CDR2 SVGIG (reference sequence). Trimming took 2 bases from V and 9 from J, leaving 12 bases between them. The CDR3 loop reads CAWSSTSSTQYF. Here the CDR3 DNA reads TGTGCCTGGAGTTCTACTAGCAGCACGCAGTATTTT.

Only a few counts were recorded for this clone. V gene TRBV6-6 combines with J gene TRBJ2-7; 9 bases are a match to TRBD2. The CDR3 has 15 residues. The junction had 10 bases not matched to a gene; V was cut back by 5 bases and J by 5 bases. CDR1 is MNHNY and CDR2 is SVGAGI in the germline V gene (reference sequence). CDR3 residues: CASSPLGGRADEQYF. The CDR3 DNA is TGTGCCAGCAGTCCTCTTGGCGGGAGGGCCGACGAGCAGTACTTC.

V is TRBV18 and J is TRBJ1-5, with 8 bases fitting TRBD1. The CDR3 contains 16 residues. With 1 base clipped from V and 7 bases from J, the junction kept 9 bases outside the gene matches. Germline V gene sequence: CDR1 KGHSH, CDR2 LQKENI. CDR3 nucleotide sequence: TGTGCCAGCTCACCACAGCCAGGGGGCGGGGGGCAGCCCCAGCATTTT. Protein sequence: CASSPQPGGGGQPQHF. The full variable domain, in which reference TRBV18 and TRBJ1-5 provide the parts outside the CDR3, is NAGVMQNPRHLVRRRGQEARLRCSPMKGHSHVYWYRQLPEEGLKFMVYLQKENIIDESGMPKERFSAEFPKEGPSILRIQQVVRGDSAAYFCASSPQPGGGGQPQHFGDGTRLSIL.

The chain employs TRBV5-4 and TRBJ2-2, with 9 bases that match TRBD1. The CDR3 is 16 amino acids. J gave up 6 bases and V 1 base, and 7 bases lay outside the gene matches. The germline gives CDR1 SGHNT, CDR2 YYREEE (reference sequence). The CDR3, as DNA: TGTGCCAGCAGCTTGTACTCGACAGGGGGAGCCGGGGAGCTGTTTTTT. Residues: CASSLYSTGGAGELFF.

V usage is TRBV14 and J usage is TRBJ2-7; D remains unclear. V lost 1 base and J lost 1, with 11 bases in between. The CDR3 runs to 15 residues. In germline, CDR1 is SGHDN, CDR2 FVKESK. This CDR3 reads CASSQGVGISYEQYF. The CDR3 DNA is TGTGCCAGCAGCCAAGGAGTAGGCATTTCCTACGAGCAGTACTTC.

The chain employs TRBV7-9 and TRBJ2-3; D gene unclear. Germline lookup yields CDR1 SEHNR and CDR2 FQNEAQ (reference sequence). CDR3 size: 11 residues. With 2 bases removed from V and 6 bases from J, the gap between germline ends came to 3 bases. CDR3 in DNA: TGTGCCAGCAGCTTAAAGGATACGCAGTATTTT. It translates to CASSLKDTQYF.

This sequence joins TRBV5-1 and TRBJ2-5, with 14 bases aligning to TRBD2. Germline V gene lookup returns CDR1 SGHRS and CDR2 YFSETQ. The ends lost 6 bases at V and 5 bases at J; junction bases unmatched: 6. The CDR3 is made up of 15 amino acids. CDR3 coding DNA: TGCGCCAGCACCAGACTAGCGGGGGGGCAGGAGACCCAGTACTTC. Its translation is CASTRLAGGQETQYF. The whole variable domain, filled in from reference TRBV5-1 and TRBJ2-5, reads KAGVTQTPRYLIKTRGQQVTLSCSPISGHRSVSWYQQTPGQGLQFLFEYFSETQRNKGNFPGRFSGRQFSNSRSEMNVSTLELGDSALYLCASTRLAGGQETQYFGPGTRLLVL.

This chain links TRBV7-2 with TRBJ1-4; D might be TRBD1 (6 bases). Trimming removed 2 bases from V and 4 bases from J, with 8 bases in between. CDR1 is SGHTA and CDR2 is FQGNSA in the germline V gene. The CDR3 has 14 residues. The CDR3 DNA sequence: TGTGCCAGCAGCTTACGGGGGCTTAATGAAAAACTGTTTTTT. Its protein is CASSLRGLNEKLFF. Based on the CDR3 plus reference TRBV7-2 and TRBJ1-4, the full variable domain is GAGVSQSPSNKVTEKGKDVELRCDPISGHTALYWYRQSLGQGLEFLIYFQGNSAPDKSGLPSDRFSAERTGGSVSTLTIQRTQQEDSAVYLCASSLRGLNEKLFFGSGTQLSVL.

This chain uses TRBV4-2 with TRBJ2-5; D ambiguous. Germline-derived CDR1 and CDR2 are LGHNA and YNFKEQ. V was trimmed by 5 bases and J by 2 bases, leaving 9 bases between them. The CDR3 runs 13 residues. This chain's CDR3 is CASSLQKQETQYF. For the CDR3, the DNA is TGTGCCAGCAGCTTGCAAAAGCAAGAGACCCAGTACTTC.

The chain has TRBV9 and TRBJ1-1; 7 bases line up with TRBD1. CDR1 and CDR2 from the germline V gene are SGDLS and YYNGEE. The CDR3 totals 14 residues. The ends lost 0 bases at V and 4 bases at J; junction bases unmatched: 3. CDR3 in amino acids: CASSVEPGGTEAFF. In DNA form, the CDR3 reads TGTGCCAGCAGCGTAGAACCAGGGGGCACTGAAGCTTTCTTT. The full variable domain, rest sourced from reference TRBV9 and TRBJ1-1, is DSGVTQTPKHLITATGQRVTLRCSPRSGDLSVYWYQQSLDQGLQFLIQYYNGEERAKGNILERFSAQQFPDLHSELNLSSLELGDSALYFCASSVEPGGTEAFFGQGTRLTVV.

This clone was picked up a small number of times. The genes are TRBV5-4 and TRBJ1-1; 7 bases line up with TRBD1. V shed 0 bases, J shed 1 base, and the junction held 6 bases outside the gene matches. CDR1 is SGHNT, CDR2 YYREEE, per germline (reference sequence). CDR3 length: 16 amino acids. This CDR3 is CASSLGAGGGNTEAFF. The CDR3 nucleotides read TGTGCCAGCAGCTTGGGGGCAGGGGGTGGGAACACTGAAGCTTTCTTT.

The chain combines TRBV11-2 with TRBJ2-7; D remains ambiguous. V lost 4 bases to trimming and J lost 6 bases, with 13 bases between them. The CDR3 covers 13 residues. Germline CDR1 and CDR2: SGHAT and FQNNGV. The CDR3 reads CASSSLLSSEQYF. The CDR3 coding sequence is TGTGCCAGCAGCTCTCTCCTCTCGAGCGAGCAGTACTTC.

This chain uses TRBV27 with TRBJ2-1; perhaps TRBD2 as D (5 bases). Germline V gene sequence: CDR1 MNHEY, CDR2 SMNVEV (reference sequence). V gave up 2 bases and J gave up 7 bases, with 12 bases separating them. The CDR3 consists of 14 residues. CDR3 bases: TGTGCCAGCAGTTTAAGGACCCGCGGGAATGAGCAGTTCTTC. This translates into CASSLRTRGNEQFF.

The gene calls are TRBV5-4 and TRBJ2-3; no reliable D call. The V gene lost 0 bases and the J gene lost 0 bases, with 5 bases spanning the gap. This CDR3 has 14 amino acids. Germline CDR1 SGHNT, CDR2 YYREEE (reference sequence). The CDR3 protein is CASSLDASTDTQYF. The CDR3 DNA is TGTGCCAGCAGCTTGGACGCTAGCACAGATACGCAGTATTTT. The whole variable domain, filled in from reference TRBV5-4 and TRBJ2-3, reads ETGVTQSPTHLIKTRGQQVTLRCSSQSGHNTVSWYQQALGQGPQFIFQYYREEENGRGNFPPRFSGLQFPNYSSELNVNALELDDSALYLCASSLDASTDTQYFGPGTRLTVL.

The rearrangement links TRBV7-6 to TRBJ2-5, with 8 nucleotides matching TRBD2. With 5 bases clipped from V and 5 bases from J, the junction kept 10 bases outside the gene matches. The CDR3 runs to 15 residues. Germline CDR1 SGHVS, CDR2 FNYEAQ. CDR3 coding DNA: TGTGCCAGCAGCCATATAGCGGGGAGTATGGAGACCCAGTACTTC. Protein: CASSHIAGSMETQYF. The whole variable domain, remainder taken from reference TRBV7-6 and TRBJ2-5, is GAGVSQSPRYKVTKRGQDVALRCDPISGHVSLYWYRQALGQGPEFLTYFNYEAQQDKSGLPNDRFSAERPEGSISTLTIQRTEQRDSAMYRCASSHIAGSMETQYFGPGTRLLVL.